Each of the 30 T cell receptor beta chains below was sequenced from the same sample in a study of T cell responses to AZD1222 COVID-19 vaccine. Profiling relied on immunoSEQ multiplex PCR, and the TCRdb table lists in-frame clones only, not all of them. This sample has 150,000 to 200,000 clones, with about nine tenths found just once. This specimen was peripheral blood, taken 28 days after the second AZD1222 dose. These receptors came from an adult who received the AZD1222 COVID-19 vaccine.

V gene TRBV10-2 combines with J gene TRBJ1-5; D gene unclear. V was clipped by 5 bases and J by 2 bases, with 13 bases between them. Germline CDR1 is WSHSY and CDR2 is SAAADI. The CDR3 runs 15 residues. The CDR3 protein is CASSLEGYGNQPQHF. The CDR3 DNA follows: TGCGCCAGCAGTCTGGAGGGTTATGGCAATCAGCCCCAGCATTTT.

The J gene is TRBJ2-1, the V gene TRBV3-1 (or the pseudogene TRBV3-2), with a tentative D call TRBD2 (7 bases). Trimming pared 2 bases from V and 5 bases from J, leaving 13 bases between. The CDR3 sequence is 15 residues long. The germline gives CDR1 LGHDT, CDR2 YNNKEL (reference sequence). CDR3 region: CASSQRGGQDNEQFF. As DNA, the CDR3 is TGTGCCAGCAGCCAAAGGGGGGGGCAGGACAATGAGCAGTTCTTC.

This sequence joins TRBV7-3 and TRBJ2-1; perhaps D is TRBD1 or TRBD2 (5 bases each). The CDR3 contains 16 residues. V lost 1 base and J 8 bases, leaving 18 bases between the germline ends. Germline V gene sequence: CDR1 SGHTA, CDR2 FQGTGA. CDR3 region: CASSLKREGRKDEQFF. The CDR3 DNA sequence: TGTGCCAGCAGCTTAAAACGCGAGGGGCGCAAGGATGAGCAGTTCTTC.

The gene calls are TRBV5-1 and TRBJ1-2; 10 positions agree with TRBD1. Looked up from germline, CDR1 is SGHRS and CDR2 is YFSETQ. J lost 2 bases, V lost 4 bases, and 8 bases had no gene match. The CDR3 runs 16 residues. CDR3 sequence reads: CASSRGQGSPNYGYTF. The CDR3 coding sequence is TGCGCCAGCAGCAGGGGACAGGGGTCTCCAAACTATGGCTACACCTTC.

CDR3 DNA: TGCAGCGCCGACGTGTTCGGCACTGAAGCTTTCTTT. Translating it yields CSADVFGTEAFF. The J gene is TRBJ1-1, the V gene TRBV29-1; no firm D call. CDR1 and CDR2 (germline): SQVTM, ANQGSEA. Trimming stripped 7 bases from V and 4 bases from J, with 13 bases between. The CDR3 length is 12 residues.

This clone was seen once. The chain is built from TRBV11-2 and TRBJ2-5; 13 bases are shared with TRBD2. CDR1 SGHAT and CDR2 FQNNGV come from the germline V gene. Trimming at V came to 5 bases and at J to 4 bases, leaving 7 bases not matched to a gene. CDR3 length: 16 amino acids. The CDR3 DNA reads TGTGCCAGCAGCACCACTAGCGGGGGGGCAAGAGAGACCCAGTACTTC. This translates into CASSTTSGGARETQYF.

This chain connects TRBV30 to TRBJ1-4; 11 nucleotides line up with TRBD1. CDR3 length: 16 amino acids. Germline CDR1 is GTSNPN and CDR2 is SVGIG (reference sequence). J was trimmed by 8 bases and V by 0 bases; bases with no gene match: 8. The CDR3 DNA is TGTGCCTGGAGTGTAGGACAGGGGGCAGGAGGGGAAAAACTGTTTTTT. Its protein product is CAWSVGQGAGGEKLFF.

V gene TRBV5-4 combines with J gene TRBJ2-7; D gene uncertain. CDR1 is SGHNT and CDR2 is YYREEE in the germline V gene (reference sequence). The CDR3 is made up of 13 amino acids. Between the trimmed V and J ends, which lost 4 bases and 0 bases, there was a span of 8 bases. Here the CDR3 reads CASSRPPSYEQYF. For the CDR3, the DNA is TGTGCCAGCAGCCGGCCCCCCTCCTACGAGCAGTACTTC.

The chain uses TRBV5-1 and TRBJ2-1, with 10 bases lining up with TRBD2. This CDR3 has 16 residues. The germline gives CDR1 SGHRS, CDR2 YFSETQ. The trim removed 4 bases at V and 4 bases at J, leaving 8 bases unmatched. The CDR3 is CASSQRTSGVYNEQFF. In DNA, the CDR3 is TGCGCCAGCAGCCAAAGGACTAGCGGCGTTTACAATGAGCAGTTCTTC.

This chain uses TRBV18 with TRBJ2-1; 7 bases are a match to TRBD2. CDR3 length equals 15 residues. The germline gives CDR1 KGHSH, CDR2 LQKENI. Trimming took 6 bases from V and 2 from J; bases not matched to a gene: 7. The chain's CDR3 is CASSPSAGAYNEQFF. CDR3 nucleotides: TGTGCCAGCTCCCCTTCTGCGGGGGCCTACAATGAGCAGTTCTTC.

V is TRBV14 and J is TRBJ2-4, with 8 bases that match TRBD1. Per germline, CDR1 SGHDN and CDR2 FVKESK. This CDR3 spans 14 amino acids. Trimming took 0 bases from V and 9 from J; bases not matched to a gene: 4. CDR3 sequence (DNA): TGTGCCAGCAGCCAAGAAAACAGGGGGAGCATTCAGTACTTC. Translated: CASSQENRGSIQYF.

This sequence joins TRBV15 and TRBJ2-3; perhaps TRBD1 as D (7 bases). The CDR3 has 14 residues. Germline V gene lookup returns CDR1 LNHNV and CDR2 YYDKDF (reference sequence). Trimming pared 0 bases from V and 6 bases from J, leaving 10 bases between. As DNA, the CDR3 is TGTGCCACCAGCAGAGATCCAGGGGGGGATACGCAGTATTTT. Protein: CATSRDPGGDTQYF.

The chain has TRBV7-3 and TRBJ2-1; D gene uncertain. The germline gives CDR1 SGHTA, CDR2 FQGTGA. Deletions cut 5 bases from V and 3 bases from J, with 8 bases between. The CDR3 covers 13 residues. CDR3 sequence reads: CASSAQHYNEQFF. The CDR3 DNA follows: TGTGCCAGCAGCGCGCAACACTACAATGAGCAGTTCTTC. Full variable domain (remainder filled in from reference TRBV7-3 and TRBJ2-1): GAGVSQTPSNKVTEKGKYVELRCDPISGHTALYWYRQSLGQGPEFLIYFQGTGAADDSGLPNDRFFAVRPEGSVSTLKIQRTERGDSAVYLCASSAQHYNEQFFGPGTRLTVL.

The genes are TRBV9 and TRBJ1-1; possibly TRBD1 for D (5 bases). Germline CDR1 and CDR2: SGDLS and YYNGEE. V lost 0 bases and J lost 7, with 13 bases in between. CDR3 length equals 14 residues. The chain's CDR3 is CASSVGRGVGEAFF. The CDR3 nucleotides read TGTGCCAGCAGCGTAGGACGGGGGGTAGGTGAAGCTTTCTTT. The full variable domain, rest sourced from reference TRBV9 and TRBJ1-1, is DSGVTQTPKHLITATGQRVTLRCSPRSGDLSVYWYQQSLDQGLQFLIQYYNGEERAKGNILERFSAQQFPDLHSELNLSSLELGDSALYFCASSVGRGVGEAFFGQGTRLTVV.

V gene TRBV28 combines with J gene TRBJ2-7; 12 positions match TRBD2. The ends lost 8 bases at V and 5 bases at J; junction bases unmatched: 7. Germline CDR1 and CDR2: MDHEN and SYDVKM. The CDR3 spans 14 residues. This CDR3 is CASRSSGRGDEQYF. Written as DNA, the CDR3 is TGTGCCAGCCGCTCTAGCGGGAGGGGCGACGAGCAGTACTTC.

In this sample, this clone turned up once. The CDR3 protein is CASSLDNLAEAFF. The CDR3 nucleotides read TGCGCCAGCAGCTTGGACAATCTGGCTGAAGCTTTCTTT. The chain links TRBV5-1 to TRBJ1-1; no clear D. V gave up 0 bases and J gave up 6 bases, with 9 bases separating them. Germline CDR1 reads SGHRS; CDR2 reads YFSETQ. The CDR3 covers 13 residues.

This rearrangement joins TRBV11-2 to TRBJ1-2, with D perhaps TRBD1 (6 bases). Germline values: CDR1 SGHAT, CDR2 FQNNGV. The CDR3 spans 13 residues. V was trimmed by 1 base and J by 6 bases, leaving 9 bases between them. The CDR3, as DNA: TGTGCCAGCAGCTTAGCGGGGGCAAATGGCTACACCTTC. Its protein is CASSLAGANGYTF.

This chain uses TRBV28 with TRBJ2-7; D is possibly TRBD1 (5 bases). CDR1 is MDHEN and CDR2 is SYDVKM in the germline V gene. Trimming left V 5 bases short and J 6 bases short, with 14 bases between. The CDR3 loop spans 13 amino acids. The DNA for the CDR3 is TGTGCCAGCAGTCCTCAGGGTTCGGGCGAGCAGTACTTC. It yields the protein CASSPQGSGEQYF. Supplemented by reference TRBV28 and TRBJ2-7, the full variable domain reads DVKVTQSSRYLVKRTGEKVFLECVQDMDHENMFWYRQDPGLGLRLIYFSYDVKMKEKGDIPEGYSVSREKKERFSLILESASTNQTSMYLCASSPQGSGEQYFGPGTRLTVT.

The chain joins TRBV7-8 to TRBJ1-4, with TRBD1 matching 7 bases. Looked up from germline, CDR1 is SGHVS and CDR2 is FQNEAQ. The CDR3 is 16 amino acids. The V and J ends lost 1 base and 5 bases, in that order; junction bases with no gene match: 7. As DNA, the CDR3 is TGTGCCAGCAGCTTAGTTGCGACACAGGGGAATGAAAAACTGTTTTTT. This codes for CASSLVATQGNEKLFF.

V usage is TRBV25-1 and J usage is TRBJ1-6; D is unresolved. The CDR3 has 11 residues. In germline, CDR1 is MGHDK, CDR2 SYGVNS. Trimming shortened V by 10 bases and J by 12 bases, and 13 bases separated the two germline ends. This CDR3 reads CATRRGVPLHF. The CDR3, as DNA: TGTGCCACACGCCGAGGTGTACCCCTCCACTTT.

The V and J genes are TRBV9 and TRBJ1-5; D call uncertain. Germline V gives CDR1 SGDLS, CDR2 YYNGEE. The CDR3 consists of 14 residues. V gave up 0 bases and J gave up 6 bases, with 10 bases separating them. DNA of the CDR3: TGTGCCAGCAGCGTAGTTCCAGGCTCTCAGCCCCAGCATTTT. Its translation is CASSVVPGSQPQHF.

V usage is TRBV28 and J usage is TRBJ2-1; TRBD2 aligns across 7 bases. This CDR3 has 13 residues. V trimming: 6 bases; J trimming: 9 bases; junction bases outside the gene matches: 8. CDR1 and CDR2 from the germline V gene are MDHEN and SYDVKM. In nucleotides, the CDR3 is TGTGCCAGCAGCCCCGGGACGGGAGGTGAGCAGTTCTTC. It encodes CASSPGTGGEQFF.

CDR3 sequence: CASSLVGGSHEQYF. The CDR3 coding sequence is TGTGCCAGCAGCTTAGTGGGAGGTAGCCACGAGCAGTACTTC. The rearrangement uses TRBV11-2 and TRBJ2-7, with a tentative D call TRBD2 (6 bases). Trimming removed 1 base at V and 5 bases at J, with 12 bases between. Germline V gene sequence: CDR1 SGHAT, CDR2 FQNNGV. This CDR3 is 14 amino acids long.

This chain uses TRBV7-7 with TRBJ2-5, with D possibly TRBD2 on 7 matching bases. This CDR3 has 16 amino acids. Germline loops: CDR1 SSHAT, CDR2 FNYEAQ (reference sequence). V dropped 5 bases and J dropped 2 bases, with 18 bases sitting between them. CDR3 in DNA: TGTGCCAGCAGCCCGTTAGGGGGAGGGCGTCAAGAGACCCAGTACTTC. It specifies CASSPLGGGRQETQYF.

This clone was seen a single time. The V and J genes are TRBV25-1 and TRBJ1-1, with a tentative D call TRBD1 (5 bases). The CDR3 is made up of 12 amino acids. Trimming cost V 6 bases and J 1 base, with 6 bases left between them. Looked up from germline, CDR1 is MGHDK and CDR2 is SYGVNS. CDR3 loop: CASRGENTEAFF. CDR3 sequence (DNA): TGTGCCAGCAGAGGGGAGAACACTGAAGCTTTCTTT.

J is TRBJ1-1 and V is TRBV7-8; 7 nucleotides match TRBD1. V dropped 5 bases and J dropped 0; count of bases not matched to a gene: 9. The CDR3 covers 16 residues. In germline, CDR1 is SGHVS, CDR2 FQNEAQ. The DNA of the CDR3 is TGTGCCAGCAGCCCCCACCACAGGGGCGTGAACACTGAAGCTTTCTTT. It is translated as CASSPHHRGVNTEAFF.

This chain connects TRBV30 to TRBJ2-5; D uncertain. CDR3 length equals 11 residues. V was pared by 0 bases and J by 5 bases, with 4 bases between. The germline CDR1 and CDR2 sequences are GTSNPN and SVGIG (reference sequence). CDR3 DNA: TGTGCCTGGAGTGTACTTGAGACCCAGTACTTC. Protein product: CAWSVLETQYF.

This sequence joins TRBV11-2 and TRBJ2-7; D not resolved. Trimming removed 7 bases from V and 1 base from J, with 11 bases in between. Germline lookup yields CDR1 SGHAT and CDR2 FQNNGV. The CDR3 length is 13 residues. The chain's CDR3 is CASTHTNSYEQYF. CDR3 sequence (DNA): TGTGCCAGCACCCACACCAATTCCTACGAGCAGTACTTC.

The rearrangement uses TRBV9 and TRBJ1-5; D uncertain. V was cut by 2 bases and J by 6 bases, with 3 bases left in between. The germline V gene has CDR1 SGDLS and CDR2 YYNGEE. CDR3 size: 11 residues. The chain's CDR3 is CASSVGQPQHF. The CDR3 DNA is TGTGCCAGCAGCGTGGGTCAGCCCCAGCATTTT.

The chain recombines TRBV9 with TRBJ1-2; perhaps TRBD1 as D (5 bases). Between the trimmed V and J ends, which lost 0 bases and 3 bases, there was a span of 12 bases. Germline V gene sequence: CDR1 SGDLS, CDR2 YYNGEE. This CDR3 has 15 residues. The CDR3 is CASSVDQGSHYGYTF. The DNA of the CDR3 is TGTGCCAGCAGCGTAGATCAGGGATCCCACTATGGCTACACCTTC.